The text below deals with one T cell receptor beta chain. Its matching antigen is unknown. CDR1 SGDLS and CDR2 YYNGEE come from the germline V gene. The CDR3 runs 16 residues. Trimming shortened V by 4 bases and J by 5 bases, and 21 bases separated the two germline ends. TCRdb passed the reads through MiXCR, listing each CDR3 protein once. The data contain about 110,000 distinct CDR3 sequences, around 31% of them singletons. This sample was included in a study of T cell repertoires in cytomegalovirus infection. Sample: CD8+ T cells from cultured PBMCs, taken from culture after CMV antigen stimulation. The chain links TRBV9 to TRBJ2-5; D ambiguous. This clonotype was sampled from a human donor in good health (CMV status not recorded). Some clones in this sample may be carry-over from other donors' samples. The CDR3 region is CASSLSPGPETETQYF. CDR3 DNA sequence: TGTGCCAGCAGCCTATCCCCGGGCCCCGAGACGGAGACCCAGTACTTC.